This T cell receptor beta chain comes out of a study of human T cells and chemical hapten exposure. Overall study results and limits: Against controls, expanded TCRs gave rise to significantly more large CDR3 similarity clusters. High-frequency TCRs, those above 1 in 1000, stayed the same after DPC sensitization.

The library tagged individual cDNA molecules with unique molecular identifiers. Each CDR3 protein is one row after TCRdb ran MiXCR on the RACE reads. This table holds about 98,000 distinct CDR3 sequences, roughly 10% found once. The table lists this clonotype with many counts. Antigen unknown. The CDR3 is 17 amino acids. CDR1 and CDR2 (germline): LGHNA, YNFKEQ. V gave up 4 bases and J gave up 5 bases; unmatched junction bases: 11. The time point denotes: pre-sensitization, week 0. Treatment here: therapeutic diphenylcyclopropenone sensitization with weekly scalp DPC. The study enrolled 18 to 70-year-old alopecia patients suitable for DPC.

The material sequenced was whole blood, taken in connection with sensitization to the hapten diphenylcyclopropenone (DPC). This TCR derives from a woman aged 55-69 years with alopecia areata. Some clones in this sample may be carry-over from other donors' samples. The chain is built from TRBV4-2 and TRBJ1-4, with 9 bases aligning to TRBD1. CDR3 protein: CASSPSPMDRGNEKLFF. In nucleotides, the CDR3 is TGTGCCAGCAGCCCCTCTCCAATGGACAGGGGAAATGAAAAACTGTTTTTT.